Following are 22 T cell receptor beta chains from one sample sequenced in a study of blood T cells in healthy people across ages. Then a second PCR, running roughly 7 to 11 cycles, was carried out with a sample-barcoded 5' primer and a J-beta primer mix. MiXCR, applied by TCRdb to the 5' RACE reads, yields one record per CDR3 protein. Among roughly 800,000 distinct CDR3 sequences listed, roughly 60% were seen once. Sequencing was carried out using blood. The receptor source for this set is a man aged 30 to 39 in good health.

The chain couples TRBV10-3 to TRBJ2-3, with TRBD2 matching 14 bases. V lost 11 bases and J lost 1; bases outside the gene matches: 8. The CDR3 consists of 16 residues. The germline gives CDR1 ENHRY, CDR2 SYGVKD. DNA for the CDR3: TGTGCCGCGGAACCGGGACTAGCGGGAGGCACAGATACGCAGTATTTT. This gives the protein CAAEPGLAGGTDTQYF.

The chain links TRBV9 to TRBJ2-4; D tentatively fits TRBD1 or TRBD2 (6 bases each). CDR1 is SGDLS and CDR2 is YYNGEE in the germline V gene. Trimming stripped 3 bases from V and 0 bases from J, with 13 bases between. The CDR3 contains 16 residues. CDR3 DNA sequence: TGTGCCAGCAGCGGCTCACAGGGACTAGCCAAAAACATTCAGTACTTC. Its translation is CASSGSQGLAKNIQYF.

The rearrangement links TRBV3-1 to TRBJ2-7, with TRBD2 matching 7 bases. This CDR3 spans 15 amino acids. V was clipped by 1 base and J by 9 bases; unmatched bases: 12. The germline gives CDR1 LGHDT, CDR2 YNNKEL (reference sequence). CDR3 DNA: TGTGCCAGCAGCCAAGTTAGGCAGGGCCCTAGCGGGCAGTACTTC. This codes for CASSQVRQGPSGQYF.

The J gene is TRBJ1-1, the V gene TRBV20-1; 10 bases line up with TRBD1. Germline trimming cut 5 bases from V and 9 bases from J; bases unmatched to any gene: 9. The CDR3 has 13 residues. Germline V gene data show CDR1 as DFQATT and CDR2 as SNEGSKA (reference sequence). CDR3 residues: CSAAPGQGRKAFF. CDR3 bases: TGCAGTGCTGCACCGGGACAGGGGAGGAAAGCTTTCTTT.

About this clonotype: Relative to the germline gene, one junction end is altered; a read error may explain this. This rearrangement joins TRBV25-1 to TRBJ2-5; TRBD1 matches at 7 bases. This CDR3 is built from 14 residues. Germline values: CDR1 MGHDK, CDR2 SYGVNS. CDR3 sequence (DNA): TGTGCCAGCAGTGAGAGGGGGCACCAAGGGACCCAGTACTTC. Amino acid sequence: CASSERGHQGTQYF.

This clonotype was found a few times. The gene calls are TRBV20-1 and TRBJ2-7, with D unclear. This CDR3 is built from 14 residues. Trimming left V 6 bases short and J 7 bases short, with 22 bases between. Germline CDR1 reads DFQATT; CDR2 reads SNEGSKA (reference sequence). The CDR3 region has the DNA TGCAGTGCAGCTATTAGGATACCATCAGAAGAGCAGTACTTC. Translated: CSAAIRIPSEEQYF.

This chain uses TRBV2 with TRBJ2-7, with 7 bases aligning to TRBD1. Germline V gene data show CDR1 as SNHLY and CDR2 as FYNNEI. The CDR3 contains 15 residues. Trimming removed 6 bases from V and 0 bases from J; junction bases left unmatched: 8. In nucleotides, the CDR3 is TGTGCCAGCAGCGTTCGGGGACAGTCCTCCTACGAGCAGTACTTC. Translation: CASSVRGQSSYEQYF.

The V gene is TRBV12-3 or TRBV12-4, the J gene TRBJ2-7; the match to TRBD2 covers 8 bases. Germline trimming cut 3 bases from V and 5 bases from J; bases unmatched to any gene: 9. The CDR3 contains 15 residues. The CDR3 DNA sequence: TGTGCCAGCAGTTTGGGGGCTAGCGGGTTCCACGAGCAGTACTTC. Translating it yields CASSLGASGFHEQYF.

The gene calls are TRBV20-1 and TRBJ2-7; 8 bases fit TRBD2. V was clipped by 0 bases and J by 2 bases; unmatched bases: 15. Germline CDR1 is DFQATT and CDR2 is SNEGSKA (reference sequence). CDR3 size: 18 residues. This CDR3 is CSARDSLGRGYPTYEQYF. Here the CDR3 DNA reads TGCAGTGCTAGAGATTCCCTCGGGAGGGGCTATCCTACCTACGAGCAGTACTTC.

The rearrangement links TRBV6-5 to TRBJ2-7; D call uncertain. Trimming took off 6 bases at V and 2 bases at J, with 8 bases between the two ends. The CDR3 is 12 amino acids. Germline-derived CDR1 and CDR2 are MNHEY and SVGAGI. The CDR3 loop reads CASRSSTYEQYF. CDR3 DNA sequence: TGTGCCAGCAGATCCAGTACCTACGAGCAGTACTTC.

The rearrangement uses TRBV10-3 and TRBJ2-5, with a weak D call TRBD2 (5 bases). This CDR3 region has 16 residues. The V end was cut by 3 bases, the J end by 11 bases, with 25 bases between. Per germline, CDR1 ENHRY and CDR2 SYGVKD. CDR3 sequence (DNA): TGTGCCATCAGTGATTCGGGATCGCACTCCTACAATGAGCAGTACTTC. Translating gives CAISDSGSHSYNEQYF.

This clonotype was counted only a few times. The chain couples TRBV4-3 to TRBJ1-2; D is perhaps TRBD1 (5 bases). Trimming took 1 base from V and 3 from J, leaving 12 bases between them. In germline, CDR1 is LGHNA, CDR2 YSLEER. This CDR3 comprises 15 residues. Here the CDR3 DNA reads TGCGCCAGCAGCCAAGGGCGCAGGGCCGACTATGGCTACACCTTC. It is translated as CASSQGRRADYGYTF.

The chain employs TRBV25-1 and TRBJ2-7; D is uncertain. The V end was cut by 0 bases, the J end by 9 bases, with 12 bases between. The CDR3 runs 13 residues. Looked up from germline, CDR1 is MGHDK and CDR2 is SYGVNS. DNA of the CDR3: TGTGCCAGCAGTGAATATGCAGGCCGTCGGCAGTACTTC. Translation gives CASSEYAGRRQYF.

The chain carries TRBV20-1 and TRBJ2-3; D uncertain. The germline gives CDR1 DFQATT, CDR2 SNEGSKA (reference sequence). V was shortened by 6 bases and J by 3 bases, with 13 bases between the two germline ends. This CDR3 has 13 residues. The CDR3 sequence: CSALYRLTDTQYF. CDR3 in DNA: TGCAGTGCCCTATATAGGTTAACAGATACGCAGTATTTT.

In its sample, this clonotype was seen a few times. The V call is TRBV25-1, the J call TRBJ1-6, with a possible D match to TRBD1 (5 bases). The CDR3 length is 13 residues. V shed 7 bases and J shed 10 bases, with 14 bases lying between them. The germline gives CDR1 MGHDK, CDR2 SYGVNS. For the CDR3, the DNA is TGTGCCAGCAAGTGGGACCATGAATCACCCCTCCACTTT. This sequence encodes CASKWDHESPLHF.

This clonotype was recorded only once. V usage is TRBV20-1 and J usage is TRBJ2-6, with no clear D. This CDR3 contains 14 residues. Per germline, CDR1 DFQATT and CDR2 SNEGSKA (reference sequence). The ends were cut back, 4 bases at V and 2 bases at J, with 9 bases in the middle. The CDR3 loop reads CSANVFPGANVLTF. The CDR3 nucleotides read TGCAGTGCTAACGTTTTCCCTGGGGCCAACGTCCTGACTTTC.

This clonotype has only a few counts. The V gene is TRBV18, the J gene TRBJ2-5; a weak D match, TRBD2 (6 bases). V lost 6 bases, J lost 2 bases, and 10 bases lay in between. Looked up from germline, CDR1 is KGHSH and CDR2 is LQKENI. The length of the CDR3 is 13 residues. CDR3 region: CASSSGRQETQYF. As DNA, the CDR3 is TGTGCCAGCTCGTCTGGGAGGCAAGAGACCCAGTACTTC.

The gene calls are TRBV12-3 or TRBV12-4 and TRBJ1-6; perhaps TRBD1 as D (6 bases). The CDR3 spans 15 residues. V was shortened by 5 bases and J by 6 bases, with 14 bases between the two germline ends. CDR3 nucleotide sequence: TGTGCCAGCAGTCCCCTCACAGGGATTAATTCACCCCTCCACTTT. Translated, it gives CASSPLTGINSPLHF.

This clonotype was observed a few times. The CDR3 protein is CATSDLTSGSSYNEQFF. The CDR3 nucleotides are TGTGCCACCAGTGATTTGACTAGCGGGAGCTCCTACAATGAGCAGTTCTTC. V gene TRBV24-1 combines with J gene TRBJ2-1; 11 bases fit TRBD2. Germline assignment: CDR1 KGHDR and CDR2 SFDVKD. The CDR3 extends over 17 amino acids. Trimming took 0 bases from V and 0 from J; bases not matched to a gene: 0.

CDR3 sequence reads: CSARSGTSGRNSEQFF. The CDR3 nucleotides are TGCAGTGCTAGGTCCGGGACTAGCGGGAGGAACAGTGAGCAGTTCTTC. The rearrangement links TRBV20-1 to TRBJ2-1, with 15 bases identical to TRBD2. CDR3 length equals 16 residues. Germline CDR1 is DFQATT and CDR2 is SNEGSKA (reference sequence). The trim removed 3 bases at V and 9 bases at J, leaving 9 bases unmatched.

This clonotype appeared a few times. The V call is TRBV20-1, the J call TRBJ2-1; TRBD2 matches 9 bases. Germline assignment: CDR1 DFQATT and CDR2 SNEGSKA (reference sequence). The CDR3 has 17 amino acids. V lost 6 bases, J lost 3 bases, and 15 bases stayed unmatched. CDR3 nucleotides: TGCAGTGCGCCCCTAGTAGTGTCTAGCGGGAACTACAATGAGCAGTTCTTC. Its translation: CSAPLVVSSGNYNEQFF.

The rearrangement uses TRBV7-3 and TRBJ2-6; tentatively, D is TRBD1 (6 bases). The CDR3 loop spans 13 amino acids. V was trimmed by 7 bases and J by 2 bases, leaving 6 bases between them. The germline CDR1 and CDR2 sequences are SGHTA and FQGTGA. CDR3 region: CASKGAGANVLTF. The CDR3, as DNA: TGTGCCAGCAAGGGGGCTGGGGCCAACGTCCTGACTTTC.